A selection of T cell receptor beta chains follows, all from one sample in a study of cytomegalovirus exposure and HLA in healthy donors. Generated by immunoSEQ multiplex PCR, the TCRdb table keeps only in-frame clones and is missing some. The sample shows approximately 98,000 clones, roughly 88% of them seen only once. Sequencing was carried out using PBMCs. The receptors here all came from a woman between 18 and 29 years old in good health and CMV-seronegative. CDR3s include the opening cysteine and the closing phenylalanine or tryptophan. Each record gives: V gene, D gene, J gene, clone size, CDR3 protein, CDR3 DNA. A D gene is named only where the DNA matches it firmly. Expanded clones are given a class, and other clones once, few, many or no size at all.

TRBV11-2	.	TRBJ1-6	.	CASSLDLYNSPLHF	TGTGCCAGCAGCTTAGATTTATATAATTCACCCCTCCACTTT
TRBV5-1	.	TRBJ1-2	few	CASSLGTSYGYTF	TGCGCCAGCAGCTTGGGGACTTCCTATGGCTACACCTTC
TRBV7-2	TRBD1	TRBJ2-7	.	CASSPGTGPVYEQYF	TGTGCCAGCAGCCCCGGGACAGGGCCCGTCTACGAGCAGTACTTC
TRBV10-3	.	TRBJ2-5	once	CAISADIIQETQYF	TGTGCCATCAGCGCCGACATAATCCAAGAGACCCAGTACTTC
TRBV29-1	.	TRBJ2-2	.	CSVRGGSGELFF	TGCAGCGTAAGGGGGGGCTCCGGGGAGCTGTTTTTT
TRBV6-5	TRBD1	TRBJ1-5	.	CASSRTGVQPQHF	TGTGCCAGCAGTCGTACAGGGGTTCAGCCCCAGCATTTT
TRBV6-1	.	TRBJ1-3	.	CASSELAHSGNTIYF	TGTGCCAGCAGTGAGTTAGCCCACTCTGGAAACACCATATATTTT
TRBV6-6	TRBD1	TRBJ2-5	.	CASSLGTGYEETQYF	TGTGCCAGCAGTCTGGGGACAGGGTATGAAGAGACCCAGTACTTC
TRBV5-4	.	TRBJ1-2	.	CASSLYGYGYTF	TGTGCCAGCAGCTTGTACGGCTATGGCTACACCTTC
TRBV19	TRBD1	TRBJ2-7	.	CASSIATGTGGYEQYF	TGTGCCAGTAGTATCGCGACCGGGACAGGGGGCTACGAGCAGTACTTC
TRBV6-5	TRBD1	TRBJ1-2	.	CASSQGQGGFYGYTF	TGTGCCAGCAGCCAAGGACAGGGCGGGTTCTATGGCTACACCTTC
TRBV6-1	.	TRBJ2-2	few	CASTRFTGELFF	TGTGCCAGCACCAGATTTACCGGGGAGCTGTTTTTT
TRBV9	.	TRBJ1-5	.	CASSVGEGGNQPQHF	TGTGCCAGCAGCGTAGGAGAAGGAGGTAATCAGCCCCAGCATTTT
TRBV5-1	TRBD2	TRBJ2-1	.	CASSLDPSGATSYNEQFF	TGCGCCAGCAGCTTGGACCCCAGCGGGGCTACCTCCTACAATGAGCAGTTCTTC
TRBV9	.	TRBJ2-2	once	CASSVESTTGELFF	TGTGCCAGCAGCGTAGAAAGCACCACCGGGGAGCTGTTTTTT
TRBV9	TRBD1	TRBJ1-1	.	CASSGQETGGNHPAFF	TGTGCCAGCAGCGGACAAGAGACAGGGGGCAACCATCCAGCTTTCTTT
TRBV6-1	.	TRBJ1-6	.	CASREDWGSTLGSPLHF	TGTGCCAGCAGGGAAGACTGGGGAAGCACACTAGGATCACCCCTCCACTTT
TRBV23-1	.	TRBJ1-6	.	CASSHLPQGLNSPLHF	TGCGCCAGCAGTCACCTCCCTCAGGGTTTGAATTCACCCCTCCACTTT
TRBV29-1	.	TRBJ2-4	.	CSVEAGSGIQYF	TGCAGCGTTGAAGCGGGAAGTGGCATTCAGTACTTC
TRBV29-1	.	TRBJ2-1	.	CSVGERSYNEQFF	TGCAGCGTTGGCGAACGGTCCTACAATGAGCAGTTCTTC
TRBV9	.	TRBJ1-6	.	CASSVDGQFHSPLHF	TGTGCCAGCAGCGTAGACGGACAGTTCCATTCACCCCTCCACTTT
TRBV5-6	TRBD2	TRBJ2-3	.	CASNIGTSGGQRTDTQYF	TGTGCCAGCAATATTGGGACTAGCGGGGGCCAGCGCACAGATACGCAGTATTTT
TRBV6-5	.	TRBJ2-3	.	CASTNPGADTQYF	TGTGCCAGCACCAATCCGGGGGCAGATACGCAGTATTTT
TRBV11-3	.	TRBJ1-1	.	CASSSTDRGAKLNTEAFF	TGTGCCAGCAGCTCCACCGATCGGGGGGCGAAACTGAACACTGAAGCTTTCTTT
TRBV5-1	.	TRBJ1-3	.	CASSLTGYGNTIYF	TGCGCCAGCAGCTTGACAGGGTACGGAAACACCATATATTTT
TRBV7-9	TRBD1	TRBJ2-7	few	CASSMTGNEQYF	TGTGCCAGCAGCATGACAGGGAACGAGCAGTACTTC
TRBV19	.	TRBJ1-1	.	CASSPLKNTEAFF	TGTGCCAGTAGTCCCCTAAAGAACACTGAAGCTTTCTTT
TRBV29-1	.	TRBJ1-1	.	CSAPTPTEAFF	TGCAGCGCGCCCACACCCACTGAAGCTTTCTTT
TRBV4-1	.	TRBJ2-1	.	CASSQGGARRPYNEQFF	TGCGCCAGCAGCCAAGGGGGAGCAAGGAGACCCTACAATGAGCAGTTCTTC
TRBV19	.	TRBJ1-5	.	CASSRLGNQPQHF	TGTGCCAGTAGTAGGCTAGGTAATCAGCCCCAGCATTTT
TRBV18	TRBD1	TRBJ2-7	once	CASSPPGGQQYF	TGTGCCAGCTCCCCTCCAGGGGGCCAGCAGTACTTC
TRBV5-4	.	TRBJ1-1	once	CASSPAGQGGTEAFF	TGTGCCAGCAGCCCGGCGGGCCAAGGTGGAACTGAAGCTTTCTTT
TRBV7-9	.	TRBJ2-3	.	CASSLVRDTQYF	TGTGCCAGCAGCTTAGTGAGAGATACGCAGTATTTT
TRBV7-7	TRBD1	TRBJ2-5	.	CASSVGSRGETQYF	TGTGCCAGCAGCGTAGGCTCCAGGGGGGAGACCCAGTACTTC
TRBV27	.	TRBJ2-5	.	CASSFNRNGETQYF	TGTGCCAGCAGTTTCAACAGGAATGGGGAGACCCAGTACTTC
TRBV13	TRBD1	TRBJ1-2	.	CASSLDRGNYGYTF	TGTGCCAGCAGCTTAGACAGGGGAAACTATGGCTACACCTTC
TRBV30	TRBD1	TRBJ1-1	.	CAFPSGTGLNTEAFF	TGTGCCTTCCCCTCCGGGACAGGCCTGAACACTGAAGCTTTCTTT
TRBV27	TRBD1	TRBJ2-1	.	CASSWDRANEQFF	TGTGCCAGCAGTTGGGACAGGGCCAATGAGCAGTTCTTC
TRBV6-5	.	TRBJ2-7	.	CASSYSEQQTYEQYF	TGTGCCAGCAGTTACTCGGAACAGCAAACCTACGAGCAGTACTTC
TRBV19	TRBD1	TRBJ1-5	.	CASSITSTGVNQPQHF	TGTGCCAGTAGTATCACCTCGACAGGGGTCAATCAGCCCCAGCATTTT
TRBV6-5	TRBD2	TRBJ2-1	few	CASGTSGGSNEQFF	TGTGCCAGCGGGACTAGCGGGGGGAGCAATGAGCAGTTCTTC
TRBV4-1	TRBD2	TRBJ2-7	.	CASSQDQRGSYEQYF	TGCGCCAGCAGCCAAGACCAGCGGGGGTCCTACGAGCAGTACTTC
TRBV18	.	TRBJ2-2	.	CASSPSSLGTPNTGELFF	TGTGCCAGCTCACCATCTTCCTTGGGGACACCGAACACCGGGGAGCTGTTTTTT
TRBV7-8	TRBD2	TRBJ2-7	.	CASSLDLAGSYEQYF	TGTGCCAGCAGCTTAGACCTAGCGGGGAGTTACGAGCAGTACTTC
TRBV30	.	TRBJ1-4	once	CAWDSHTNEKLFF	TGTGCCTGGGACAGCCACACTAATGAAAAACTGTTTTTT
TRBV5-1	.	TRBJ2-7	.	CASSPRDRQTYYEQYF	TGCGCCAGCAGCCCGAGGGATAGGCAGACCTACTACGAGCAGTACTTC
TRBV6-5	.	TRBJ1-3	.	CASRRDNSGNTIYF	TGTGCCAGCAGGAGGGACAACTCTGGAAACACCATATATTTT
TRBV6-1	.	TRBJ1-5	.	CATRPGNSTNQPQHF	TGTGCCACCCGGCCCGGAAACAGTACCAATCAGCCCCAGCATTTT
TRBV5-6	TRBD1	TRBJ1-1	.	CASSWGTGITEAFF	TGTGCCAGCAGTTGGGGGACAGGGATCACTGAAGCTTTCTTT
TRBV6-5	TRBD1	TRBJ1-6	.	CASSRDRGNSPLHF	TGTGCCAGCAGCCGGGACAGGGGAAATTCACCCCTCCACTTT
TRBV9	TRBD1	TRBJ2-1	.	CASSVGPGGSNEQFF	TGTGCCAGCAGCGTAGGCCCAGGGGGTAGCAATGAGCAGTTCTTC
TRBV7-9	.	TRBJ1-1	.	CASSPHRGLNTEAFF	TGTGCCAGCAGCCCCCACCGGGGGTTGAACACTGAAGCTTTCTTT
TRBV5-1	.	TRBJ2-7	once	CASSLVFSSYEQYF	TGCGCCAGCAGCTTGGTTTTCTCCTCCTACGAGCAGTACTTC
TRBV6-6	.	TRBJ2-7	.	CASRERGRVYEQYF	TGTGCCAGCAGGGAACGTGGCAGGGTCTACGAGCAGTACTTC
TRBV6-4	.	TRBJ1-2	few	CASSSSTGPATF	TGTGCCAGCAGCTCATCGACAGGTCCGGCCACCTTC
TRBV5-4	.	TRBJ1-5	.	CASSLDTNQPQHF	TGTGCCAGCAGCTTGGACACGAATCAGCCCCAGCATTTT